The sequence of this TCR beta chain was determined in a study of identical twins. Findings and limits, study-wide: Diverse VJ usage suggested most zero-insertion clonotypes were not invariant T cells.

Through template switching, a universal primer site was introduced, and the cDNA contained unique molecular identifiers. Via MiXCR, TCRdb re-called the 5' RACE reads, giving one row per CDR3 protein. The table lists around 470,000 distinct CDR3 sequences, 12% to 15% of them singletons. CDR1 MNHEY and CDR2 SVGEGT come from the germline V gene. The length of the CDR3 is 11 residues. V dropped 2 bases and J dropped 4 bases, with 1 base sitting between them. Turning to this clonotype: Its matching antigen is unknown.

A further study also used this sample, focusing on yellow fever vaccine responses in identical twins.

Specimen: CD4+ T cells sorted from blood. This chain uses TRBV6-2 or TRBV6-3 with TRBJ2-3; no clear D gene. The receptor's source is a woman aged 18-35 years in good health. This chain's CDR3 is CASSYPDTQYF. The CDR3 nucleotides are TGTGCCAGCAGTTACCCAGATACGCAGTATTTT.